A single sample is the source of the 6 T cell receptor beta chains below, sequenced in a study of blood T cell repertoires in COVID-19. The repertoire was sequenced with immunoSEQ multiplex PCR; TCRdb's copy has only in-frame clones and lacks some. The sample holds about 33,000 clones, 87% seen once. What was sequenced was peripheral blood. The source is a man aged 55 to 70 with acute or convalescent COVID-19.

This chain links TRBV7-9 with TRBJ1-1; maybe TRBD1 (5 bases). Germline loops: CDR1 SEHNR, CDR2 FQNEAQ (reference sequence). The CDR3 runs 18 residues. The ends were cut back, 3 bases at V and 1 base at J, with 21 bases in the middle. CDR3 DNA sequence: TGTGCCAGCAGCTTTAGGGCCCCGATGACAGTAGAGAACACTGAAGCTTTCTTT. It encodes CASSFRAPMTVENTEAFF.

The chain is built from TRBV2 and TRBJ1-1; possible D gene TRBD1, 5 bases. Germline V gives CDR1 SNHLY, CDR2 FYNNEI. V gave up 5 bases and J gave up 10 bases, with 20 bases separating them. The CDR3 runs to 14 residues. This chain's CDR3 is CASSTTAVRFRAFF. The CDR3 DNA is TGTGCCAGCAGTACGACAGCTGTCCGTTTTAGAGCTTTCTTT.

This chain links TRBV11-3 with TRBJ1-4; 8 bases agree with TRBD1. V lost 7 bases to trimming and J lost 7 bases; unmatched junction nucleotides: 5. Germline-derived CDR1 and CDR2 are SGHNT and YENEEA. The CDR3 is 13 amino acids. In nucleotides, the CDR3 is TGTGCCAGCAATGGACAGGGCTCTGAAAAACTGTTTTTT. The encoded protein is CASNGQGSEKLFF.

The rearrangement joins TRBV6-5 to TRBJ2-2; possible D gene TRBD1, 6 bases. Trimming took off 2 bases at V and 3 bases at J, with 13 bases between the two ends. The CDR3 length is 16 residues. The germline gives CDR1 MNHEY, CDR2 SVGAGI. The CDR3 is CASSYGTKGYTGELFF. In nucleotides, the CDR3 is TGTGCCAGCAGTTACGGGACAAAGGGGTACACCGGGGAGCTGTTTTTT.

In its sample, this clone was seen a few times. V is TRBV6-6 and J is TRBJ2-1, with no clear D. Germline loops: CDR1 MNHNY, CDR2 SVGAGI (reference sequence). The CDR3 contains 11 residues. The V end was cut by 2 bases, the J end by 8 bases, with 4 bases between. CDR3 coding DNA: TGTGCCAGCAGTTACGGCTATGAGCAGTTCTTC. As protein: CASSYGYEQFF.

This clone showed up just a few times. The chain joins TRBV5-4 to TRBJ2-1; 7 bases agree with TRBD2. V lost 0 bases to trimming and J lost 6 bases; unmatched junction nucleotides: 9. In germline, CDR1 is SGHNT, CDR2 YYREEE (reference sequence). The CDR3 consists of 16 residues. The CDR3 nucleotides read TGTGCCAGCAGCTTGGCCGCGGGAGCGAAGTCCAATGAGCAGTTCTTC. It codes for CASSLAAGAKSNEQFF.